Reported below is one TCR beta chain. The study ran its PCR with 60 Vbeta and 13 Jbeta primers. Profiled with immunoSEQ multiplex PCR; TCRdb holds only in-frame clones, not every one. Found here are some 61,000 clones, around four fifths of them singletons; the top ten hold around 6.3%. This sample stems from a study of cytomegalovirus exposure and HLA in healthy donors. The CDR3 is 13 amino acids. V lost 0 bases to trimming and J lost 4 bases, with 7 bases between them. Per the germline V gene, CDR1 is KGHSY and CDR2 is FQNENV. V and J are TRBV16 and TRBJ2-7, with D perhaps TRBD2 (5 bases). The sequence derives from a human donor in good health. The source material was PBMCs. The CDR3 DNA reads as TGTGCCAGCAGCCAATCGGGAGATTACGAGCAGTACTTC. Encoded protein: CASSQSGDYEQYF.